This T cell receptor (beta chain) was captured in a study of blood T cell repertoires in COVID-19. Study information: Samples representing acute and convalescent COVID-19 were sourced from the United States, Italy and Spain.

V was trimmed by 3 bases and J by 1 base, leaving 11 bases between them. The CDR3 has 14 amino acids. Germline V CDR1 and CDR2: DFQATT, SNEGSKA (reference sequence). Methods used by the authors: Scientists estimated how many nucleated cells there were by amplifying reference gene primers. TCRdb's table, derived via immunoSEQ multiplex PCR, lists solely in-frame clones and lacks some. V and J calls and clone size are given by that table; D and trimming were obtained from the DNA. The repertoire has some 120,000 clones, 88% of them found once; the top ten carry roughly 1.4%. The chain has TRBV20-1 and TRBJ2-3; D gene ambiguous. The clonotype comes from a human donor in a cohort sampled during active COVID-19. Sequenced sample: peripheral blood. The CDR3 DNA reads as TGCAGTGCTAGTGGAACTGCCCGCACAGATACGCAGTATTTT. Protein product: CSASGTARTDTQYF.